The 14 T cell receptor beta chains below were found in one sample sequenced in a study of T cells after posttransplantation cyclophosphamide. Sequenced by immunoSEQ multiplex PCR; TCRdb stores in-frame clones only, minus some. Singletons are absent from the sample, which has approximately 41,000 clones. The material sequenced was PBMCs. The receptors stem from a man aged 50 to 60 in good health, CMV-negative, and a related stem cell transplant donor.

This clone was observed a few times. The rearrangement links TRBV19 to TRBJ2-7; 8 bases agree with TRBD1. This CDR3 region has 16 residues. Germline loops: CDR1 LNHDA, CDR2 SQIVND (reference sequence). Trimming at V came to 5 bases and at J to 6 bases, leaving 15 bases not matched to a gene. The CDR3: CASSPGKGTGSLEQYF. The CDR3 DNA reads as TGTGCCAGTAGTCCAGGCAAGGGGACAGGATCGCTCGAGCAGTACTTC. Looking up the rest from reference TRBV19 and TRBJ2-7 gives the full variable domain: DGGITQSPKYLFRKEGQNVTLSCEQNLNHDAMYWYRQDPGQGLRLIYYSQIVNDFQKGDIAEGYSVSREKKESFPLTVTSAQKNPTAFYLCASSPGKGTGSLEQYFGPGTRLTVT.

Ten or more counts support this clone. V gene TRBV30 combines with J gene TRBJ1-2, with 9 bases fitting TRBD1. This CDR3 is built from 16 residues. The ends lost 0 bases at V and 5 bases at J; junction bases unmatched: 10. Looked up from germline, CDR1 is GTSNPN and CDR2 is SVGIG (reference sequence). In DNA, the CDR3 is TGTGCCTGGAGTGTATCGTCGCGGGACAGGGATTATGGCTACACCTTC. It encodes CAWSVSSRDRDYGYTF.

At least ten counts were recorded for this clone. The chain employs TRBV7-9 and TRBJ1-2; D unclear. There are 12 residues in the CDR3. Trimming took 3 bases from V and 2 from J, leaving 4 bases between them. Germline V gene sequence: CDR1 SEHNR, CDR2 FQNEAQ (reference sequence). The CDR3 DNA follows: TGTGCCAGCAGCTTGAGCAACTATGGCTACACCTTC. Protein: CASSLSNYGYTF.

This clone was recorded many times. The chain couples TRBV10-3 to TRBJ1-5; TRBD1 matches at 7 bases. This CDR3 region has 14 residues. CDR1 is ENHRY and CDR2 is SYGVKD in the germline V gene. The V gene end was trimmed by 10 bases and the J gene end by 1 base; junction bases not matched to a gene: 7. DNA of the CDR3: TGTGCCACCGTACAGGGGTTGAGCAATCAGCCCCAGCATTTT. It encodes CATVQGLSNQPQHF.

This clone has a count of ten or more. This sequence joins TRBV30 and TRBJ1-1, with D possibly being TRBD1 (6 bases). V was shortened by 3 bases and J by 10 bases, with 18 bases between the two germline ends. There are 13 residues in the CDR3. Germline CDR1 is GTSNPN and CDR2 is SVGIG (reference sequence). CDR3 protein: CAWSYRGATRAFF. As DNA, the CDR3 is TGTGCCTGGAGCTACCGGGGGGCAACTCGAGCTTTCTTT.

Only a few counts were recorded for this clone. A read error may account for a junction end that differs from germline. This chain joins TRBV10-3 and TRBJ1-1; 7 bases fit TRBD1. Germline V lookup: CDR1 ENHRY, CDR2 SYGVKD. The CDR3 consists of 14 residues. The CDR3 nucleotides read TGTGCCAGCAGTTACCGACAGGGTTGGACTGAAGCTTTCTTT. This codes for CASSYRQGWTEAFF.

The table lists this clone with many counts. The V gene is TRBV4-1, the J gene TRBJ1-4; possible D gene TRBD1, 6 bases. V was cut by 4 bases and J by 7 bases, with 16 bases left in between. The CDR3 is 15 amino acids. Germline V lookup: CDR1 MGHRA, CDR2 YSYEKL. This chain's CDR3 is CASSRQQGGVEKLFF. The DNA for the CDR3 is TGCGCCAGCAGCCGCCAACAGGGAGGGGTTGAAAAACTGTTTTTT.

The table lists this clone with many counts. The rearrangement links TRBV18 to TRBJ1-3, with 9 bases fitting TRBD1. Germline-derived CDR1 and CDR2 are KGHSH and LQKENI. The V gene end was trimmed by 3 bases and the J gene end by 3 bases; junction bases not matched to a gene: 9. The CDR3 totals 17 residues. The CDR3 sequence: CASSPTGTGYGGNTIYF. CDR3 nucleotides: TGTGCCAGCTCACCTACCGGGACAGGGTATGGTGGAAACACCATATATTTT.

The table lists this clone with many counts. V gene TRBV6-1 combines with J gene TRBJ1-2, with a weak D call TRBD1 (6 bases). Germline CDR1 is MNHNS and CDR2 is SASEGT. The CDR3 has 12 amino acids. Trimming left V 6 bases short and J 6 bases short, with 11 bases between. This chain's CDR3 is CASSTGIDGYTF. The CDR3 bases are TGTGCCAGCAGCACAGGGATCGATGGCTACACCTTC.

This clone was picked up many times. CDR3 in amino acids: CATHFSREDTEAFF. In nucleotides, the CDR3 is TGTGCCACCCATTTTTCACGGGAGGACACTGAAGCTTTCTTT. The chain uses TRBV19 and TRBJ1-1, with unresolved D. The germline CDR1 and CDR2 sequences are LNHDA and SQIVND (reference sequence). The V and J ends lost 10 bases and 3 bases respectively, with 18 bases between them. The CDR3 consists of 14 residues.

This clone was counted between two and nine times. The same CDR3 also results from other DNA sequences found in this sample. The chain recombines TRBV5-5 with TRBJ1-1; D gene ambiguous. Trimming cost V 0 bases and J 0 bases, with 6 bases left between them. Germline V CDR1 and CDR2: SGHKS, YYEKEE (reference sequence). This CDR3 is built from 14 residues. The CDR3, as DNA: TGTGCCAGCAGCTTGGATAGCATGAACACTGAAGCTTTCTTT. This gives the protein CASSLDSMNTEAFF.

J is TRBJ2-7 and V is TRBV5-4; 10 bases are shared with TRBD2. The CDR3 has 15 residues. In germline, CDR1 is SGHNT, CDR2 YYREEE (reference sequence). The J segment lost 3 bases and the V segment lost 4 bases, leaving 7 bases of the junction unmatched. CDR3 sequence (DNA): TGTGCCAGCAGCCTAGCGGGGGCCTTTATCTACGAGCAGTACTTC. Its protein product is CASSLAGAFIYEQYF.

This clone was observed many times. The V call is TRBV19, the J call TRBJ2-5; D might be TRBD2 (6 bases). The CDR3 is made up of 17 amino acids. The germline gives CDR1 LNHDA, CDR2 SQIVND (reference sequence). Trimming cost V 5 bases and J 0 bases, with 19 bases left between them. The CDR3 DNA sequence: TGTGCCAGTAGTCCTAAATATAGCGGATGGTACCAAGAGACCCAGTACTTC. It yields the protein CASSPKYSGWYQETQYF.

This clone came up many times. The chain combines TRBV18 with TRBJ2-2; D is unclear. This CDR3 region has 13 residues. CDR1 KGHSH and CDR2 LQKENI come from the germline V gene. The V and J ends lost 1 base and 6 bases respectively, with 6 bases between them. DNA of the CDR3: TGTGCCAGCTCACCACGTCGTTCCGGGGAGCTGTTTTTT. Protein product: CASSPRRSGELFF.